These 24 T cell receptor beta chains came from one sample sequenced in a study of identifying expanded T cells in peripheral blood. TCRdb's table, derived via immunoSEQ multiplex PCR, lists solely in-frame clones and lacks some. The table has over 100,000 clones, 88% seen once. Sequencing was done on a sample of blood. Receptors originate from a person aged 18-69 years in good health.

The rearrangement joins TRBV13 to TRBJ2-7; 8 bases agree with TRBD1. Germline lookup yields CDR1 PRHDT and CDR2 FYEKMQ (reference sequence). The trim removed 5 bases at V and 6 bases at J, leaving 9 bases unmatched. The CDR3 has 14 amino acids. For the CDR3, the DNA is TGTGCCAGCAGCCTGGGACAGGTAAGGGGCGAGCAGTACTTC. Translating gives CASSLGQVRGEQYF.

J is TRBJ2-7 and V is TRBV5-1, with TRBD2 matching 9 bases. CDR1 is SGHRS and CDR2 is YFSETQ in the germline V gene. Trimming took 6 bases from V and 0 from J; bases not matched to a gene: 7. The CDR3 contains 15 residues. The CDR3 DNA sequence: TGCGCCAGCACCTCCCAAGCGGGAGGCTCCTACGAGCAGTACTTC. Its translation: CASTSQAGGSYEQYF. Complete variable domain (other parts from reference TRBV5-1 and TRBJ2-7): KAGVTQTPRYLIKTRGQQVTLSCSPISGHRSVSWYQQTPGQGLQFLFEYFSETQRNKGNFPGRFSGRQFSNSRSEMNVSTLELGDSALYLCASTSQAGGSYEQYFGPGTRLTVT.

The CDR3 DNA is TGTGCCAGCAGCTTACCAGGAACGGGGGGCTACACCTTC. It specifies CASSLPGTGGYTF. V is TRBV7-9 and J is TRBJ1-2; D is undetermined. This CDR3 has 13 amino acids. Trimming shortened V by 2 bases and J by 8 bases, and 12 bases separated the two germline ends. Germline loops: CDR1 SEHNR, CDR2 FQNEAQ (reference sequence).

The chain has TRBV28 and TRBJ2-7; D is unclear. The CDR3 contains 11 residues. V lost 9 bases to trimming and J lost 3 bases, with 9 bases between them. CDR1 and CDR2 (germline): MDHEN, SYDVKM. CDR3 sequence (DNA): TGTGCCAGTAGTACCAACTACGAGCAGTACTTC. It yields the protein CASSTNYEQYF.

The chain couples TRBV30 to TRBJ1-1; a weak D match, TRBD1 (5 bases). The CDR3 runs 12 residues. Trimming took 0 bases from V and 8 from J, leaving 10 bases between them. The V gene's germline CDR1 is GTSNPN and CDR2 SVGIG (reference sequence). As DNA, the CDR3 is TGTGCCTGGAGTGTAAATAAGGGGGAAGCTTTCTTT. This encodes CAWSVNKGEAFF.

V gene TRBV9 combines with J gene TRBJ1-4; unclear D gene. The V end was cut by 3 bases, the J end by 4 bases, with 13 bases between. The germline V gene has CDR1 SGDLS and CDR2 YYNGEE. The CDR3 is 15 residues long. CDR3 DNA: TGTGCCAGCAGCGCCTCCGTACTAATTAATGAAAAACTGTTTTTT. Its translation: CASSASVLINEKLFF.

In regard to this clone: The junction and the germline gene differ at one end; a read error may be behind it. CDR3 amino acids: CASRLGGQGTQYF. The DNA for the CDR3 is TGTGCCAGCAGGCTGGGGGGCCAAGGGACCCAGTACTTC. The rearrangement uses TRBV2 and TRBJ2-5; D tentatively reads TRBD1 or TRBD2 (6 bases each). This CDR3 has 13 residues. Germline CDR1 and CDR2: SNHLY and FYNNEI.

The V and J genes are TRBV19 and TRBJ2-5; maybe TRBD1 (5 bases). Germline lookup yields CDR1 LNHDA and CDR2 SQIVND (reference sequence). V lost 3 bases to trimming and J lost 4 bases, with 9 bases between them. This CDR3 has 13 residues. CDR3 DNA: TGTGCCAGTAGTATTTTTAGGGGAGAGACCCAGTACTTC. Its translation: CASSIFRGETQYF.

V and J are TRBV27 and TRBJ2-3, with D uncertain. CDR1 is MNHEY and CDR2 is SMNVEV in the germline V gene (reference sequence). The CDR3 extends over 14 amino acids. V was trimmed by 3 bases and J by 8 bases, leaving 15 bases between them. The CDR3 loop reads CASSFGPRAPTQYF. The CDR3 DNA follows: TGTGCCAGCAGTTTCGGGCCCAGAGCCCCTACGCAGTATTTT.

This rearrangement joins TRBV7-2 to TRBJ2-7; TRBD1 matches at 8 bases. Per the germline V gene, CDR1 is SGHTA and CDR2 is FQGNSA. J gave up 5 bases and V 5 bases, and 8 bases lay outside the gene matches. The CDR3 length is 14 residues. CDR3 residues: CASSPRQGRDEQYF. The CDR3 DNA is TGTGCCAGCAGCCCTAGACAGGGGCGAGACGAGCAGTACTTC.

The chain recombines TRBV2 with TRBJ1-4; D may be TRBD1 (5 bases). CDR3 length: 16 residues. V dropped 2 bases and J dropped 5 bases, with 15 bases sitting between them. Per the germline V gene, CDR1 is SNHLY and CDR2 is FYNNEI. CDR3 sequence reads: CASSEKFLRGNEKLFF. CDR3 in DNA: TGTGCCAGCAGTGAAAAGTTCTTGCGGGGGAATGAAAAACTGTTTTTT.

The rearrangement joins TRBV4-2 to TRBJ2-2; no firm D call. Germline V CDR1 and CDR2: LGHNA, YNFKEQ. The CDR3 sequence is 15 residues long. V lost 1 base to trimming and J lost 0 bases, with 6 bases between them. CDR3 loop: CASSQGGTNTGELFF. CDR3 bases: TGTGCCAGCAGCCAAGGGGGAACGAACACCGGGGAGCTGTTTTTT.

The V call is TRBV19, the J call TRBJ2-6; D might be TRBD2 (5 bases). Trimming stripped 2 bases from V and 0 bases from J, with 14 bases between. The CDR3 covers 18 residues. Germline CDR1 and CDR2: LNHDA and SQIVND (reference sequence). CDR3 coding DNA: TGTGCCAGTAGTATAATCTTAGATGCGGGCTCTGGGGCCAACGTCCTGACTTTC. Translation gives CASSIILDAGSGANVLTF. Supplemented by reference TRBV19 and TRBJ2-6, the full variable domain reads DGGITQSPKYLFRKEGQNVTLSCEQNLNHDAMYWYRQDPGQGLRLIYYSQIVNDFQKGDIAEGYSVSREKKESFPLTVTSAQKNPTAFYLCASSIILDAGSGANVLTFGAGSRLTVL.

The chain carries TRBV27 and TRBJ2-5; 7 bases match TRBD2. CDR3 length equals 14 residues. Per the germline V gene, CDR1 is MNHEY and CDR2 is SMNVEV (reference sequence). V lost 6 bases, J lost 7 bases, and 11 bases stayed unmatched. The CDR3 loop reads CASRAGAGSGTQYF. The CDR3 coding sequence is TGTGCCAGCAGGGCAGGAGCGGGGAGTGGGACCCAGTACTTC.

The chain joins TRBV6-5 to TRBJ2-7, with a tentative D call TRBD2 (5 bases). The CDR3 sequence is 15 residues long. V was trimmed by 5 bases and J by 1 base, leaving 15 bases between them. Germline loops: CDR1 MNHEY, CDR2 SVGAGI. The CDR3 loop is CASSLRTDSSYEQYF. The CDR3 DNA follows: TGTGCCAGCAGTCTGCGGACTGACTCTTCCTACGAGCAGTACTTC.

The chain couples TRBV29-1 to TRBJ2-3; either TRBD1 or TRBD2 may fit D (5 bases each). Between the trimmed V and J ends, which lost 0 bases and 4 bases, there was a span of 17 bases. This CDR3 has 16 residues. Germline lookup yields CDR1 SQVTM and CDR2 ANQGSEA. Here the CDR3 reads CSVEDQRTRGPDTQYF. As DNA, the CDR3 is TGCAGCGTTGAAGATCAGAGGACCCGGGGCCCAGATACGCAGTATTTT.

This chain connects TRBV14 to TRBJ2-7, with D perhaps TRBD1 or TRBD2 (5 bases each). Germline V lookup: CDR1 SGHDN, CDR2 FVKESK. The CDR3 length is 13 residues. Trimming took 2 bases from V and 2 from J, leaving 7 bases between them. The CDR3 region has the DNA TGTGCCAGCAGCCAATGGGACGCCTACGAGCAGTACTTC. Translation gives CASSQWDAYEQYF.

This clone was detected once. The chain uses TRBV5-5 and TRBJ2-7; 11 bases match TRBD2. The CDR3 loop spans 15 amino acids. Trimming took 4 bases from V and 4 from J; bases not matched to a gene: 7. Per the germline V gene, CDR1 is SGHKS and CDR2 is YYEKEE (reference sequence). DNA of the CDR3: TGTGCCAGCAGCAATCCGGGACTAGCGGAGTACGAGCAGTACTTC. This gives the protein CASSNPGLAEYEQYF.

This clone turned up a few times. The rearrangement joins TRBV6-5 to TRBJ1-3; D not resolved. This CDR3 contains 15 residues. CDR1 MNHEY and CDR2 SVGAGI come from the germline V gene. Trimming stripped 6 bases from V and 0 bases from J, with 12 bases between. The CDR3 DNA is TGTGCCAGCAGGGGAGACCGTAGCTCTGGAAACACCATATATTTT. Protein sequence: CASRGDRSSGNTIYF.

This clone came up once. The chain links TRBV19 to TRBJ1-5; 8 bases are a match to TRBD1. Germline V gives CDR1 LNHDA, CDR2 SQIVND (reference sequence). The CDR3 extends over 15 amino acids. V shed 4 bases, J shed 4 bases, and the junction held 6 bases outside the gene matches. CDR3 in amino acids: CASSTADRANQPQHF. DNA for the CDR3: TGTGCCAGTAGTACGGCGGACAGGGCGAATCAGCCCCAGCATTTT.

The chain carries TRBV6-6 and TRBJ2-7, with TRBD1 matching 11 bases. V lost 8 bases to trimming and J lost 7 bases; unmatched junction nucleotides: 4. Looked up from germline, CDR1 is MNHNY and CDR2 is SVGAGI (reference sequence). The CDR3 runs to 12 residues. The CDR3 region is CASGQGAREQYF. DNA for the CDR3: TGTGCCAGCGGACAGGGGGCGCGGGAGCAGTACTTC.

This clone has a single count. This chain connects TRBV6-4 to TRBJ2-5, with 10 bases lining up with TRBD2. This CDR3 is built from 15 residues. The V gene end was trimmed by 10 bases and the J gene end by 4 bases; junction bases not matched to a gene: 12. Germline CDR1 and CDR2: MRHNA and SNTAGT. CDR3 residues: CATSPQAGGGETQYF. The CDR3 region has the DNA TGTGCCACCTCTCCACAAGCGGGAGGGGGAGAGACCCAGTACTTC.

This clone appeared a few times. CDR3 nucleotide sequence: TGTGCCAGTAGTGTGACCCGTTATGGCTACACCTTC. Protein sequence: CASSVTRYGYTF. The V gene is TRBV19, the J gene TRBJ1-2, with D unresolved. V dropped 5 bases and J dropped 5 bases, with 9 bases sitting between them. The germline gives CDR1 LNHDA, CDR2 SQIVND (reference sequence). This CDR3 contains 12 residues. Together with reference TRBV19 and TRBJ1-2, the CDR3 gives the full variable domain: DGGITQSPKYLFRKEGQNVTLSCEQNLNHDAMYWYRQDPGQGLRLIYYSQIVNDFQKGDIAEGYSVSREKKESFPLTVTSAQKNPTAFYLCASSVTRYGYTFGSGTRLTVV.

The chain is built from TRBV5-4 and TRBJ2-1; D is unclear. The germline gives CDR1 SGHNT, CDR2 YYREEE (reference sequence). Between the trimmed V and J ends, which lost 2 bases and 0 bases, there was a span of 0 bases. The CDR3 consists of 12 residues. Here the CDR3 reads CASSFSYNEQFF. Here the CDR3 DNA reads TGTGCCAGCAGCTTCTCCTACAATGAGCAGTTCTTC.